This TCR beta chain comes out of a study of T cell responses to AZD1222 COVID-19 vaccine. The method was immunoSEQ multiplex PCR; TCRdb's version includes in-frame clones alone and lacks a portion of them. The sample includes 100,000 to 150,000 clones, approximately 91% of them seen just once. The germline V gene has CDR1 KGHSH and CDR2 LQKENI. The germline V and J ends were trimmed by 5 bases and 0 bases, with 11 bases remaining between them. The CDR3 length is 15 residues. Sample: peripheral blood, taken 28 days after the second AZD1222 dose. The chain recombines TRBV18 with TRBJ2-1, with D unresolved. The receptor was isolated from an adult who received the AZD1222 COVID-19 vaccine. The CDR3 sequence is CASSFQGSSYNEQFF. The DNA for the CDR3 is TGTGCCAGCTCATTTCAAGGCAGCTCCTACAATGAGCAGTTCTTC.